This entry lists 6 T cell receptor beta chains sequenced from one sample in a study of blood T cell repertoires in COVID-19. The protocol was immunoSEQ multiplex PCR, while the TCRdb copy is restricted to in-frame clones and leaves out a portion. The sample lists under 200,000 clones, approximately 80% occurring once. The sequenced sample consisted of PBMCs or T cells enriched from blood (not recorded which). The receptors stem from a man in his forties or fifties who had recovered from COVID-19.

This chain uses TRBV7-3 with TRBJ2-7, with 9 bases matching TRBD1. V dropped 2 bases and J dropped 3; count of bases not matched to a gene: 2. CDR3 length: 14 residues. Germline CDR1 is SGHTA and CDR2 is FQGTGA. In DNA, the CDR3 is TGTGCCAGCAGCTTATGGGACAGGGACTACGAGCAGTACTTC. As protein: CASSLWDRDYEQYF.

The chain has TRBV5-1 and TRBJ2-1, with a weak D call TRBD1 (6 bases). Trimming removed 4 bases from V and 7 bases from J, with 12 bases in between. The CDR3 length is 13 residues. CDR1 and CDR2 from the germline V gene are SGHRS and YFSETQ. The CDR3 sequence is CASSIGGMNEQFF. The CDR3 coding sequence is TGCGCCAGCAGCATAGGGGGTATGAATGAGCAGTTCTTC.

The V call is TRBV21-1, the J call TRBJ2-1; the table's D call, TRBD2, has no DNA check behind it. TRBV21-1 is shown as a pseudogene. The CDR3 totals 15 residues. The CDR3 here is CASSTLAGSYNEQFF. DNA for the CDR3: TGTGCCAGCAGCACTCTAGCGGGGTCCTACAATGAGCAGTTCTTC.

The CDR3 DNA reads TGTGCCAGCAGAAGGGAGTTGAACACTGAAGCTTTCTTT. Translated: CASRRELNTEAFF. V usage is TRBV2 and J usage is TRBJ1-1; D gene uncertain. From germline, CDR1 is SNHLY and CDR2 FYNNEI. The V end was cut by 6 bases, the J end by 0 bases, with 8 bases between. CDR3 size: 13 residues.

The chain uses TRBV5-1 and TRBJ1-4; D uncertain. V was clipped by 5 bases and J by 2 bases, with 4 bases between them. The CDR3 is 12 residues long. Germline values: CDR1 SGHRS, CDR2 YFSETQ. For the CDR3, the DNA is TGCGCCAGCAGAGAGACTAATGAAAAACTGTTTTTT. Translating it yields CASRETNEKLFF.

CDR3 sequence reads: CASSQDQGAGYTF. DNA of the CDR3: TGTGCCAGCAGCCAAGACCAGGGGGCTGGCTACACCTTC. The V call is TRBV4-2, the J call TRBJ1-2; 8 bases map to TRBD1. CDR3 length: 13 amino acids. Germline V gives CDR1 LGHNA, CDR2 YNFKEQ. The V and J ends lost 0 bases and 7 bases, in that order; junction bases with no gene match: 1.